These 8 T cell receptor beta chains share one sample of origin, sequenced in a study of breast tumors, draining lymph nodes, adjacent tissues. Samples came from axillary lymph nodes draining the breast cancer. TCRdb itself ran the multiplex PCR reads through MiXCR, one entry per CDR3 protein. The sample holds approximately 190,000 distinct CDR3 sequences, roughly 29% seen once. The material sequenced was axillary lymph node tissue. These receptors were taken from a female donor with breast cancer. Some clones in this sample may be carry-over from other donors' samples.

There are many counts of this clonotype. This chain uses TRBV4-2 with TRBJ2-6; D could derive from TRBD1 or TRBD2 (5 bases each). The CDR3 loop spans 17 amino acids. Per germline, CDR1 LGHNA and CDR2 YNFKEQ. Trimming left V 0 bases short and J 4 bases short, with 13 bases between. The CDR3 here is CASSQESKGTGANVLTF. The CDR3 region has the DNA TGTGCCAGCAGCCAAGAAAGTAAGGGGACCGGGGCCAACGTCCTGACTTTC.

This clonotype was counted between two and nine times. This rearrangement joins TRBV6-5 to TRBJ2-1; 9 nucleotides agree with TRBD1. This CDR3 is built from 14 residues. Germline CDR1 is MNHEY and CDR2 is SVGAGI. With 6 bases clipped from V and 8 bases from J, the junction kept 8 bases outside the gene matches. CDR3 in amino acids: CASRSGTGLYEQFF. DNA of the CDR3: TGTGCCAGCAGATCCGGGACAGGGCTGTATGAGCAGTTCTTC.

This chain uses TRBV7-2 with TRBJ1-1; a weak D match, TRBD1 (5 bases). The CDR3 runs 16 residues. Looked up from germline, CDR1 is SGHTA and CDR2 is FQGNSA. Trimming stripped 11 bases from V and 2 bases from J, with 24 bases between. CDR3 protein: CAWSVLGAEKNTEAFF. The CDR3 DNA follows: TGTGCCTGGAGTGTACTAGGGGCGGAGAAAAACACTGAAGCTTTCTTT.

In this sample, this clonotype turned up a few times. This CDR3 is CAWEPGTGNTGELFF. DNA of the CDR3: TGTGCCTGGGAACCCGGGACAGGGAACACCGGGGAGCTGTTTTTT. The gene calls are TRBV30 and TRBJ2-2; 8 bases map to TRBD1. Germline V lookup: CDR1 GTSNPN, CDR2 SVGIG (reference sequence). The V gene end was trimmed by 5 bases and the J gene end by 1 base; junction bases not matched to a gene: 6. The CDR3 consists of 15 residues.

In this sample, this clonotype turned up a few times. The junction differs from germline at one of its ends, possibly a read error. V gene TRBV20-1 combines with J gene TRBJ1-5; the D is unclear. The CDR3 covers 14 residues. Germline V gene sequence: CDR1 DFQATT, CDR2 SNEGSKA (reference sequence). CDR3 bases: TGCAGTGCTAGAGATCGGTTAAGCAATCCGCCCCAGCATTTT. Its protein product is CSARDRLSNPPQHF.

This clonotype was detected ten times or more. This sequence joins TRBV11-3 and TRBJ2-3, with TRBD1 identical over 10 bases. Germline-derived CDR1 and CDR2 are SGHNT and YENEEA. V trimming: 1 base; J trimming: 5 bases; junction bases outside the gene matches: 3. CDR3 length: 15 residues. Here the CDR3 DNA reads TGTGCCAGCAGCTTAGGACAGGGGGCCGAAGATACGCAGTATTTT. It is translated as CASSLGQGAEDTQYF.

This rearrangement joins TRBV27 to TRBJ1-3; no clear D gene. CDR3 length: 13 residues. V lost 3 bases and J 3 bases, leaving 6 bases between the germline ends. From germline, CDR1 is MNHEY and CDR2 SMNVEV (reference sequence). The CDR3 here is CASSFQFGNTIYF. CDR3 DNA sequence: TGTGCCAGCAGTTTTCAGTTTGGAAACACCATATATTTT.

This clonotype has ten or more counts. CDR3 bases: TGTGCCAGTAACCAGGACGCGGCAGGTAATTCACCCCTCCACTTT. It translates to CASNQDAAGNSPLHF. J is TRBJ1-6 and V is TRBV19; D is unresolved. V gave up 7 bases and J gave up 6 bases, with 16 bases separating them. CDR1 is LNHDA, CDR2 SQIVND, per germline (reference sequence). CDR3 length equals 15 residues.